Ten or more counts support the clone carrying this TCR beta chain. Its cognate antigen is unknown. The read falls 3 residues short of the CDR3 end, and the missing part is taken from the germline J gene. This specimen belongs to a study of T cell clonality in common variable immunodeficiency. The protocol was immunoSEQ multiplex PCR, while the TCRdb copy is restricted to in-frame clones and leaves out a portion. The sample includes 40,000 to 60,000 clones, none of them occurring once. Findings of the study overall: Authors noted CVID clonality's cause needs subpopulation repertoire sequencing. Shared TCRbeta clones were fewer between CVID subjects than controls. Links between repertoire features and CVID complications were heterogeneity-limited. Common variable immunodeficiency TCR beta sequences reportedly had fewer deletions and N-nucleotide insertions.

The CDR3 length is 14 residues. Germline CDR1 is DFQATT and CDR2 is SNEGSKA (reference sequence). The sample consisted of peripheral blood mononuclear cells. This chain connects TRBV20-1 to TRBJ2-4, with unresolved D. This TCR derives from a person aged 18 to 69 in good health. The CDR3 is CSARDSRFNQPQYF. The covered CDR3 bases are TGCAGTGCTAGAGATTCCAGGTTCAATCAGCCT.